These 30 T cell receptor beta chains were sequenced from one sample in a study of cytomegalovirus exposure and HLA in healthy donors (dated by TCRdb to the late 2010s). Library prep was done by the immunoSEQ multiplex PCR assay. As stored in TCRdb, this immuneACCESS dataset retains in-frame rearrangements with V and J assigned. A fraction of the clones does not appear; measured against another copy, unresolved V genes explain less than half of the discrepancy, and the remainder lacks a known reason. The sample yields 90,000 to 130,000 clones; about nine tenths were counted once. Together, the top ten hold 1.9% of the sample. The sequenced sample consisted of PBMCs. These receptors were obtained from a woman between 18 and 30 years old in good health and CMV-seronegative.

This clone was observed once. This chain joins TRBV9 and TRBJ2-7, with 9 positions matching TRBD1. V was clipped by 2 bases and J by 3 bases; unmatched bases: 3. CDR3 length: 14 residues. Germline CDR1 and CDR2: SGDLS and YYNGEE. CDR3: CASSVGQGIYEQYF. CDR3 nucleotides: TGTGCCAGCAGCGTCGGACAGGGGATCTACGAGCAGTACTTC.

This rearrangement joins TRBV7-8 to TRBJ1-1; D ambiguous. V was trimmed by 2 bases and J by 1 base, leaving 14 bases between them. This CDR3 spans 16 amino acids. The germline V gene encodes CDR1 SGHVS and CDR2 FQNEAQ. CDR3 DNA sequence: TGTGCCAGCAGCTTATTAATCGGACGGGAGAACACTGAAGCTTTCTTT. Its protein is CASSLLIGRENTEAFF.

This chain links TRBV19 with TRBJ2-2; D perhaps matches TRBD2 (6 bases). Per germline, CDR1 LNHDA and CDR2 SQIVND (reference sequence). The length of the CDR3 is 15 residues. V lost 3 bases, J lost 3 bases, and 11 bases lay in between. The chain's CDR3 is CASSIGTDYTGELFF. Written as DNA, the CDR3 is TGTGCCAGTAGTATCGGGACTGATTACACCGGGGAGCTGTTTTTT.

V usage is TRBV28 and J usage is TRBJ1-5; the match to TRBD1 covers 8 bases. The V segment lost 5 bases and the J segment 7 bases; nucleotides outside the gene matches: 7. Germline V lookup: CDR1 MDHEN, CDR2 SYDVKM. The CDR3 length is 14 residues. The CDR3 DNA follows: TGTGCCAGCAGTCTGGACAGGGCCCCACAGCCCCAGCATTTT. Protein: CASSLDRAPQPQHF.

The chain links TRBV7-2 to TRBJ1-1, with 9 bases that match TRBD1. This CDR3 region has 17 residues. Germline V gene lookup returns CDR1 SGHTA and CDR2 FQGNSA. V gave up 3 bases and J gave up 2 bases; unmatched junction bases: 10. DNA for the CDR3: TGTGCCAGCAGCTTCCCCGCCGGGGGACAGGGTAACACTGAAGCTTTCTTT. This translates into CASSFPAGGQGNTEAFF.

This rearrangement joins TRBV18 to TRBJ1-2; D not resolved. CDR3 length equals 17 residues. Germline lookup yields CDR1 KGHSH and CDR2 LQKENI. Trimming took off 3 bases at V and 3 bases at J, with 20 bases between the two ends. The CDR3 here is CASSPGTAATRDYGYTF. The DNA for the CDR3 is TGTGCCAGCTCACCGGGTACTGCGGCGACCAGAGACTATGGCTACACCTTC.

This chain uses TRBV6-5 with TRBJ1-4; D call uncertain. The length of the CDR3 is 14 residues. Trimming removed 6 bases at V and 4 bases at J, with 12 bases between. Germline CDR1 MNHEY, CDR2 SVGAGI. CDR3 loop: CASRYTNDNEKLFF. CDR3 sequence (DNA): TGTGCCAGCAGATATACAAATGATAATGAAAAACTGTTTTTT.

This clone has more than one count but fewer than ten. This rearrangement joins TRBV30 to TRBJ1-1; tentatively, D is TRBD1 (5 bases). CDR1 GTSNPN and CDR2 SVGIG come from the germline V gene (reference sequence). Trimming stripped 0 bases from V and 1 base from J, with 9 bases between. The length of the CDR3 is 14 residues. The CDR3 DNA reads TGTGCCTGGAGTGTAGCCAGGGAGAACACTGAAGCTTTCTTT. It yields the protein CAWSVARENTEAFF.

This clone was seen just once. The rearrangement joins TRBV28 to TRBJ2-7; D perhaps matches TRBD1 (6 bases). CDR1 and CDR2 (germline): MDHEN, SYDVKM. The CDR3 contains 16 residues. Trimming pared 8 bases from V and 1 base from J, leaving 21 bases between. The CDR3 nucleotides read TGTGCCAGCCTCGGCAGGGGTCTAGCCTTGTCCTACGAGCAGTACTTC. It encodes CASLGRGLALSYEQYF.

This rearrangement joins TRBV11-2 to TRBJ1-5, with 9 bases matching TRBD1. The V and J ends lost 5 bases and 3 bases, in that order; junction bases with no gene match: 11. Per germline, CDR1 SGHAT and CDR2 FQNNGV. The CDR3 totals 17 residues. The CDR3 DNA is TGTGCCAGCAGCCTAGGTCGGGACAGGGCCTTCAATCAGCCCCAGCATTTT. Protein: CASSLGRDRAFNQPQHF.

J is TRBJ1-1 and V is TRBV13; D is undetermined. Per the germline V gene, CDR1 is PRHDT and CDR2 is FYEKMQ (reference sequence). V shed 5 bases and J shed 10 bases, with 17 bases lying between them. CDR3 length equals 13 residues. The CDR3 reads CASSPERPEGAFF. Here the CDR3 DNA reads TGTGCCAGCAGCCCCGAGAGGCCGGAAGGAGCTTTCTTT.

CDR3 loop: CASSTGDRVYEQYF. DNA of the CDR3: TGTGCCAGCAGTACCGGGGATAGAGTCTACGAGCAGTACTTC. This sequence joins TRBV27 and TRBJ2-7, with a possible D match to TRBD2 (5 bases). The CDR3 runs to 14 residues. Germline assignment: CDR1 MNHEY and CDR2 SMNVEV (reference sequence). The V gene lost 5 bases and the J gene lost 3 bases, with 14 bases spanning the gap.

The chain uses TRBV7-6 and TRBJ2-3; D ambiguous. The V end lost 5 bases, the J end lost 2 bases, and 8 bases lay between the germline ends. This CDR3 is 13 amino acids long. Germline CDR1 SGHVS, CDR2 FNYEAQ. CDR3 bases: TGTGCCAGCAGCACCACAAACACAGATACGCAGTATTTT. This sequence encodes CASSTTNTDTQYF.

This chain links TRBV28 with TRBJ1-5; D not certain. The CDR3 loop spans 12 amino acids. Germline-derived CDR1 and CDR2 are MDHEN and SYDVKM. V lost 3 bases to trimming and J lost 5 bases, with 5 bases between them. In DNA, the CDR3 is TGTGCCAGCAGTTTCGGGTATCAGCCCCAGCATTTT. Protein product: CASSFGYQPQHF.

The sample holds one count of this clone. The chain is built from TRBV27 and TRBJ2-7, with 8 positions matching TRBD1. CDR1 and CDR2 (germline): MNHEY, SMNVEV (reference sequence). Unmatched junction bases numbered 11, after V lost 2 bases and J lost 5 bases. CDR3 length: 16 residues. The CDR3 is CASSLPGTGGFHEQYF. In DNA form, the CDR3 reads TGTGCCAGCAGTTTACCGGGGACAGGAGGGTTCCACGAGCAGTACTTC.

The CDR3 loop reads CASSFGRDEQYF. The CDR3 DNA reads TGTGCCAGCAGTTTTGGGCGGGACGAGCAGTACTTC. This sequence joins TRBV27 and TRBJ2-7; perhaps TRBD2 as D (5 bases). Trimming cost V 3 bases and J 5 bases, with 8 bases left between them. The CDR3 has 12 amino acids. Germline assignment: CDR1 MNHEY and CDR2 SMNVEV (reference sequence).

The chain links TRBV2 to TRBJ2-1; 10 bases are shared with TRBD2. This CDR3 contains 17 residues. Trimming at V came to 7 bases and at J to 5 bases, leaving 14 bases not matched to a gene. Germline CDR1 is SNHLY and CDR2 is FYNNEI. The CDR3 loop is CASKEGLAGVRDNEQFF. The CDR3 nucleotides are TGTGCCAGCAAAGAAGGCCTAGCGGGAGTTCGGGACAATGAGCAGTTCTTC.

This clone has just one count. V gene TRBV9 combines with J gene TRBJ2-3; 7 positions match TRBD2. The V gene end was trimmed by 1 base and the J gene end by 3 bases; junction bases not matched to a gene: 5. The CDR3 runs 15 residues. The germline CDR1 and CDR2 sequences are SGDLS and YYNGEE. Written as DNA, the CDR3 is TGTGCCAGCAGCGTATTGGCTAGCGGAACAGATACGCAGTATTTT. Its protein is CASSVLASGTDTQYF.

The chain is built from TRBV27 and TRBJ1-2, with D perhaps TRBD1 (5 bases). This CDR3 spans 13 amino acids. CDR1 and CDR2 from the germline V gene are MNHEY and SMNVEV (reference sequence). V was cut by 6 bases and J by 4 bases, with 12 bases left in between. The CDR3 coding sequence is TGTGCCAGCAGCCCCAGGGTCTCCTATGGCTACACCTTC. Its translation is CASSPRVSYGYTF.

This clone came up a few times. This chain connects TRBV29-1 to TRBJ2-3; tentatively, D is TRBD2 (5 bases). Germline CDR1 SQVTM, CDR2 ANQGSEA. CDR3 length equals 14 residues. The ends were cut back, 8 bases at V and 3 bases at J, with 18 bases in the middle. The CDR3 here is CSIASRGRTDTQYF. CDR3 DNA sequence: TGCAGCATCGCTAGCCGGGGTAGGACAGATACGCAGTATTTT.

The genes are TRBV6-5 and TRBJ1-1, with 8 bases identical to TRBD1. The V and J ends lost 6 bases and 11 bases, in that order; junction bases with no gene match: 11. CDR1 is MNHEY and CDR2 is SVGAGI in the germline V gene. CDR3 length equals 13 residues. CDR3 nucleotides: TGTGCCAGCAGCTCCCTACAGGGGGGTTCGGCTTTCTTT. It yields the protein CASSSLQGGSAFF.

This chain uses TRBV6-1 with TRBJ1-2, with D unresolved. This CDR3 has 14 residues. Germline V gene sequence: CDR1 MNHNS, CDR2 SASEGT. Trimming stripped 1 base from V and 4 bases from J, with 10 bases between. CDR3 loop: CASSEDPGGYGYTF. The CDR3 DNA sequence: TGTGCCAGCAGTGAAGACCCGGGAGGCTATGGCTACACCTTC.

This chain joins TRBV7-8 and TRBJ2-2, with D possibly being TRBD2 (6 bases). The CDR3 has 16 amino acids. CDR1 SGHVS and CDR2 FQNEAQ come from the germline V gene. V lost 5 bases and J lost 0, with 13 bases in between. The CDR3, as DNA: TGTGCCAGCAGCCCCCGGGGGAGAACGAACACCGGGGAGCTGTTTTTT. Protein: CASSPRGRTNTGELFF. Supplemented by reference TRBV7-8 and TRBJ2-2, the full variable domain reads GAGVSQSPRYKVAKRGQDVALRCDPISGHVSLFWYQQALGQGPEFLTYFQNEAQLDKSGLPSDRFFAERPEGSVSTLKIQRTQQEDSAVYLCASSPRGRTNTGELFFGEGSRLTVL.

The J gene is TRBJ1-1, the V gene TRBV30; TRBD1 matches 7 bases. The CDR3 totals 15 residues. The ends lost 0 bases at V and 6 bases at J; junction bases unmatched: 10. The germline V gene has CDR1 GTSNPN and CDR2 SVGIG (reference sequence). CDR3: CAWSVPARGWPEAFF. Written as DNA, the CDR3 is TGTGCCTGGAGTGTTCCCGCCAGGGGGTGGCCTGAAGCTTTCTTT.

This chain joins TRBV6-6 and TRBJ2-7, with D unclear. V was cut by 2 bases and J by 0 bases, with 11 bases left in between. The CDR3 runs to 15 residues. The germline V gene encodes CDR1 MNHNY and CDR2 SVGAGI (reference sequence). The CDR3 loop is CASSYEAIPSYEQYF. As DNA, the CDR3 is TGTGCCAGCAGTTACGAGGCGATCCCCTCCTACGAGCAGTACTTC.

The V and J genes are TRBV6-4 and TRBJ1-2, with TRBD1 matching over 8 bases. The CDR3 extends over 15 amino acids. V gave up 7 bases and J gave up 4 bases; unmatched junction bases: 11. CDR1 and CDR2 from the germline V gene are MRHNA and SNTAGT. This CDR3 is CASKRLPGGVYGYTF. The CDR3 DNA reads as TGTGCCAGCAAGCGACTTCCAGGGGGCGTCTATGGCTACACCTTC.

The rearrangement links TRBV7-2 to TRBJ1-1; no definite D call. Trimming removed 5 bases at V and 4 bases at J, with 14 bases between. CDR3 size: 14 residues. CDR1 and CDR2 (germline): SGHTA, FQGNSA. CDR3 loop: CASSLYYRPTEAFF. CDR3 nucleotides: TGTGCCAGCAGCCTATACTACCGTCCCACTGAAGCTTTCTTT.

The chain has TRBV27 and TRBJ1-2, with a tentative D call TRBD1 (5 bases). Germline V gene data show CDR1 as MNHEY and CDR2 as SMNVEV (reference sequence). The ends were cut back, 4 bases at V and 4 bases at J, with 13 bases in the middle. This CDR3 has 14 residues. CDR3 region: CASSYSGSVYGYTF. The CDR3 DNA is TGTGCCAGCAGTTATTCAGGGTCGGTCTATGGCTACACCTTC.

The chain joins TRBV4-1 to TRBJ1-5, with D perhaps matching TRBD1 (6 bases). Trimming removed 6 bases from V and 1 base from J, with 13 bases in between. The V gene's germline CDR1 is MGHRA and CDR2 YSYEKL. The CDR3 length is 15 residues. The CDR3 region is CASRPGQWSNQPQHF. CDR3 bases: TGCGCCAGCAGACCTGGACAGTGGAGCAATCAGCCCCAGCATTTT.

The CDR3 loop is CASSLGLQGQPQHF. In DNA, the CDR3 is TGCGCCAGCAGCTTGGGACTGCAGGGGCAGCCCCAGCATTTT. V and J are TRBV5-1 and TRBJ1-5; D is perhaps TRBD1 (6 bases). The CDR3 contains 14 residues. Germline CDR1 reads SGHRS; CDR2 reads YFSETQ. Deletions cut 0 bases from V and 7 bases from J, with 11 bases between. Full variable domain (outside the CDR3, taken from reference TRBV5-1 and TRBJ1-5): KAGVTQTPRYLIKTRGQQVTLSCSPISGHRSVSWYQQTPGQGLQFLFEYFSETQRNKGNFPGRFSGRQFSNSRSEMNVSTLELGDSALYLCASSLGLQGQPQHFGDGTRLSIL.